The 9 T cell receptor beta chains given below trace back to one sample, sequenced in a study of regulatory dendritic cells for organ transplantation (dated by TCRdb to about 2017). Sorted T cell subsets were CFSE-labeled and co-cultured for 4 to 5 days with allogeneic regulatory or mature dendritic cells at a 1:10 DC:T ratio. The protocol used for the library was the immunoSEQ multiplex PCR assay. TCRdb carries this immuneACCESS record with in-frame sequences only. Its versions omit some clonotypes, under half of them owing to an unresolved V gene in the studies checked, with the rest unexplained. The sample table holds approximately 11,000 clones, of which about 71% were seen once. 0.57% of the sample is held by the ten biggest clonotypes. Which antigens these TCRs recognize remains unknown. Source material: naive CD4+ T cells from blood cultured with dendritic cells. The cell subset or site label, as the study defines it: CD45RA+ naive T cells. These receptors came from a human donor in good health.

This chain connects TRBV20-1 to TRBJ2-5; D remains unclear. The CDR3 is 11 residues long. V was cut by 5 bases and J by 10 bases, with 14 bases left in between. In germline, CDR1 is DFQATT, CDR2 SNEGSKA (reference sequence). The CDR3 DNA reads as TGCAGTGCTCCACGCCTGAGCGACCAGTACTTC. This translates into CSAPRLSDQYF.

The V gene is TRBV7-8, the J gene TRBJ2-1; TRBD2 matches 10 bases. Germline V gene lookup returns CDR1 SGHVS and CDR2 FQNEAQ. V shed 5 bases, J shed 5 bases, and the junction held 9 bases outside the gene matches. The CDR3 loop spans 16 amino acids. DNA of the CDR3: TGTGCCAGCAGCAACCAAGCGGGGGGGCCCCACAATGAGCAGTTCTTC. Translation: CASSNQAGGPHNEQFF.

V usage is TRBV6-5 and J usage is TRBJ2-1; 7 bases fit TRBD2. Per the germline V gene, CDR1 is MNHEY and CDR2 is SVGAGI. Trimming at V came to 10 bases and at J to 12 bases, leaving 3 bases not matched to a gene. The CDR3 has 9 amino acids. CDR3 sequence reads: CATGTTQFF. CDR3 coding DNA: TGTGCCACAGGGACTACGCAGTTCTTC.

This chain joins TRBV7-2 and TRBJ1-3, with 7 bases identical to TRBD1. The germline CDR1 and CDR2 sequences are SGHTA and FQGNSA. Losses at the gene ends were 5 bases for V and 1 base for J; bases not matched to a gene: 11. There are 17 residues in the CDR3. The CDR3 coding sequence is TGTGCCAGCAGCCAAGATCGCCTCAGGGGGTCTGGAAACACCATATATTTT. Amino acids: CASSQDRLRGSGNTIYF.

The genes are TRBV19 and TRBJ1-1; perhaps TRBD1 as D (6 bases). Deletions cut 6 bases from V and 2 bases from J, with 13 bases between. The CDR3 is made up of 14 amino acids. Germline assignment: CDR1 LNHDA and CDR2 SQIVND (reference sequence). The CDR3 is CASRGRGTNTEAFF. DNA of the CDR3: TGTGCCAGTAGAGGGAGGGGGACCAACACTGAAGCTTTCTTT.

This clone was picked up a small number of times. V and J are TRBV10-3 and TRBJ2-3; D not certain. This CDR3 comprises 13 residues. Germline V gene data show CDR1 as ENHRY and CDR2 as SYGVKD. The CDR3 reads CAIEAFRGDTQYF. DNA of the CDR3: TGTGCTATAGAGGCTTTCCGCGGTGATACGCAGTATTTT.

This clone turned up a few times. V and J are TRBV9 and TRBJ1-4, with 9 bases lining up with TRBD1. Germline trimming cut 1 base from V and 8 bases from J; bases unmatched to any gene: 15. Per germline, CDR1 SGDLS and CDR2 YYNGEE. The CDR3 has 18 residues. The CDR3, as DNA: TGTGCCAGCAGCGTATCTCTCCCGGGACAGGGTTTGTGGGAAAAACTGTTTTTT. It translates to CASSVSLPGQGLWEKLFF. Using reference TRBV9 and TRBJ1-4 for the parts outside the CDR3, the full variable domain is DSGVTQTPKHLITATGQRVTLRCSPRSGDLSVYWYQQSLDQGLQFLIQYYNGEERAKGNILERFSAQQFPDLHSELNLSSLELGDSALYFCASSVSLPGQGLWEKLFFGSGTQLSVL.

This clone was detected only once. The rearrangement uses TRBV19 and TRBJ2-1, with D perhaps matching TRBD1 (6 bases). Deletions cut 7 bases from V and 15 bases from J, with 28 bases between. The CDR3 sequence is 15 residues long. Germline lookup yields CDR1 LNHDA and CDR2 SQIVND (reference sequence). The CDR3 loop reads CASTSSESGDTLLFF. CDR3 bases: TGTGCCAGTACCTCATCGGAGAGTGGGGACACTCTGCTGTTCTTC. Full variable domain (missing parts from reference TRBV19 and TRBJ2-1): DGGITQSPKYLFRKEGQNVTLSCEQNLNHDAMYWYRQDPGQGLRLIYYSQIVNDFQKGDIAEGYSVSREKKESFPLTVTSAQKNPTAFYLCASTSSESGDTLLFFGPGTRLTVL.

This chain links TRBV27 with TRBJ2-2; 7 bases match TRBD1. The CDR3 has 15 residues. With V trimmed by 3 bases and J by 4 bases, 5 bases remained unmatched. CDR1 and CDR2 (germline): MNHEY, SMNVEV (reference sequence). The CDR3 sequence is CASSFMDRFTGELFF. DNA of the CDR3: TGTGCCAGCAGTTTCATGGACAGGTTCACCGGGGAGCTGTTTTTT.